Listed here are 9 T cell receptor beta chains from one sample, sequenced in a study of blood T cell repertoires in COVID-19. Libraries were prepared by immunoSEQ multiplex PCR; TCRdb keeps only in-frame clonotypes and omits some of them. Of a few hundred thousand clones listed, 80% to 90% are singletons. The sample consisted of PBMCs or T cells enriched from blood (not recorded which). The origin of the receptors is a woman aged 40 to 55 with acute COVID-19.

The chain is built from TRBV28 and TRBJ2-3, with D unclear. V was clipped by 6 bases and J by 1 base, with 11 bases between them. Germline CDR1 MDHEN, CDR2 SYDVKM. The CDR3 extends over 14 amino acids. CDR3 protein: CASRSYSGTDTQYF. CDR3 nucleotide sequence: TGTGCCAGCAGATCTTATTCGGGCACAGATACGCAGTATTTT.

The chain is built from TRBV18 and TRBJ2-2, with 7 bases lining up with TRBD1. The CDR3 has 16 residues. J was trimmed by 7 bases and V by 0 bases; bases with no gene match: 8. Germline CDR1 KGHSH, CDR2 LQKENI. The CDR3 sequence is CASSPPRQGYGGELFF. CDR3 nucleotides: TGTGCCAGCTCACCACCCAGACAGGGTTACGGCGGGGAGCTGTTTTTT.

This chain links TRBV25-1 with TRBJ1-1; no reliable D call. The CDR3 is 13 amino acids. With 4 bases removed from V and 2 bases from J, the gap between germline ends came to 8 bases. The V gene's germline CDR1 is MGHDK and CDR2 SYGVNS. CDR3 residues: CASSVQSNTEAFF. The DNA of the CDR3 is TGTGCCAGCAGTGTACAGTCCAACACTGAAGCTTTCTTT. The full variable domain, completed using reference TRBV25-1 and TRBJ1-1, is EADIYQTPRYLVIGTGKKITLECSQTMGHDKMYWYQQDPGMELHLIHYSYGVNSTEKGDLSSESTVSRIRTEHFPLTLESARPSHTSQYLCASSVQSNTEAFFGQGTRLTVV.

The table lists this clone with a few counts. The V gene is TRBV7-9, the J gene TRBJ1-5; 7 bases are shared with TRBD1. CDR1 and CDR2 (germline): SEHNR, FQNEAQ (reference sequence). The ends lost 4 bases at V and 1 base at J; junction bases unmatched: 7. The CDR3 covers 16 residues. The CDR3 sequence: CASSSSGGGSNQPQHF. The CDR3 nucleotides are TGTGCCAGCAGCTCCTCAGGGGGTGGAAGCAATCAGCCCCAGCATTTT.

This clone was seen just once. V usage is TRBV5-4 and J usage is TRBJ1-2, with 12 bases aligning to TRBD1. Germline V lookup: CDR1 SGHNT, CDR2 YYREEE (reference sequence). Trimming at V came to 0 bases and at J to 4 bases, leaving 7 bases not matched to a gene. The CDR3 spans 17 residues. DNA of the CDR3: TGTGCCAGCAGCTTGGAAGGGACAGGGGGCGCCGTCTATGGCTACACCTTC. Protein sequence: CASSLEGTGGAVYGYTF. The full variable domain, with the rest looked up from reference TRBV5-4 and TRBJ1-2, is ETGVTQSPTHLIKTRGQQVTLRCSSQSGHNTVSWYQQALGQGPQFIFQYYREEENGRGNFPPRFSGLQFPNYSSELNVNALELDDSALYLCASSLEGTGGAVYGYTFGSGTRLTVV.

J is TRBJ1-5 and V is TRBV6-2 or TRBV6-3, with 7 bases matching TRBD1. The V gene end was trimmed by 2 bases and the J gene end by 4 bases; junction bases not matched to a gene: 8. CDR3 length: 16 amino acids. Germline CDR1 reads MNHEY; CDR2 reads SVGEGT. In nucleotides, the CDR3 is TGTGCCAGCAGTTACACCTCCCCGACAGGGAATCAGCCCCAGCATTTT. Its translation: CASSYTSPTGNQPQHF.

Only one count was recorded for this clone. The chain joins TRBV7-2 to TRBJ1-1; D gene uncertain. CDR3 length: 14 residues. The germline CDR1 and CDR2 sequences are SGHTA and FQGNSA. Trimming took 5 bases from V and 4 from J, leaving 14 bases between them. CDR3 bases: TGTGCCAGCAGCCAGGAGGGTGCGAGCACTGAAGCTTTCTTT. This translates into CASSQEGASTEAFF.

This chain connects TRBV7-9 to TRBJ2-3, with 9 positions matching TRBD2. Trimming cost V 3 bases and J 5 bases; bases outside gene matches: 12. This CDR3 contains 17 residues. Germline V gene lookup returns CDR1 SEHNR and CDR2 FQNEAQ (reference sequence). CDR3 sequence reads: CASSLVSSSGRLDTQYF. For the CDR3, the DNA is TGTGCCAGCAGCTTGGTGTCTTCCAGCGGGAGGCTAGATACGCAGTATTTT.

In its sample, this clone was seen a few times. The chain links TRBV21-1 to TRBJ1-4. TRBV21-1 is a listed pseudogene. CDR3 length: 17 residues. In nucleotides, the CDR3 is TGTGCCAGCAGCAAAGCGCTTGGGGAGGGATCTAATGAAAAACTGTTTTTT. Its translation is CASSKALGEGSNEKLFF.